The 5 T cell receptor beta chains given below trace back to one sample, sequenced in a study of control samples from healthy donors and cancer patients. Profiled with immunoSEQ multiplex PCR; TCRdb holds only in-frame clones, not every one. Among about 59,000 clones, 80% to 95% were seen once, and the ten largest hold 1.5% to 2%. Sequencing used PBMCs. The receptors originated from a man in his forties or fifties with colorectal cancer.

The rearrangement uses TRBV5-1 and TRBJ1-5; TRBD1 matches at 7 bases. This CDR3 comprises 15 residues. CDR1 is SGHRS and CDR2 is YFSETQ in the germline V gene. With V trimmed by 0 bases and J by 2 bases, 2 bases remained unmatched. CDR3 protein: CASSLDGQGNQPQHF. The CDR3 DNA reads TGCGCCAGCAGCTTGGATGGACAGGGCAATCAGCCCCAGCATTTT. Complete variable domain (other parts from reference TRBV5-1 and TRBJ1-5): KAGVTQTPRYLIKTRGQQVTLSCSPISGHRSVSWYQQTPGQGLQFLFEYFSETQRNKGNFPGRFSGRQFSNSRSEMNVSTLELGDSALYLCASSLDGQGNQPQHFGDGTRLSIL.

V gene TRBV30 combines with J gene TRBJ1-1, with 7 bases that match TRBD1. V was pared by 5 bases and J by 4 bases, with 4 bases of the junction left unmatched. This CDR3 spans 12 amino acids. Per the germline V gene, CDR1 is GTSNPN and CDR2 is SVGIG (reference sequence). The CDR3 is CAWDRVRTEAFF. The DNA for the CDR3 is TGTGCCTGGGACAGGGTCCGCACTGAAGCTTTCTTT.

The chain recombines TRBV20-1 with TRBJ1-3; no firm D call. This CDR3 is 13 amino acids long. Germline V CDR1 and CDR2: DFQATT, SNEGSKA (reference sequence). V lost 3 bases and J 2 bases, leaving 8 bases between the germline ends. CDR3 residues: CSASLGTGNTIYF. Here the CDR3 DNA reads TGCAGTGCTAGTCTGGGGACTGGAAACACCATATATTTT.

This CDR3 is CASSLVGLVTGELFF. The CDR3 DNA reads TGTGCCAGCAGTTTAGTGGGTCTTGTCACCGGGGAGCTGTTTTTT. This rearrangement joins TRBV27 to TRBJ2-2, with unresolved D. This CDR3 comprises 15 residues. Per the germline V gene, CDR1 is MNHEY and CDR2 is SMNVEV (reference sequence). Trimming cost V 2 bases and J 4 bases, with 11 bases left between them.

This clone was detected a few times. An end of the junction differs from the germline gene, which may be a read error. This rearrangement joins TRBV2 to TRBJ1-4, with D hard to call. The CDR3 is made up of 11 amino acids. Germline CDR1 is SNHLY and CDR2 is FYNNEI. CDR3 in amino acids: CASREVLNPFF. CDR3 sequence (DNA): TGTGCCAGCAGAGAAGTACTAAATCCGTTTTTT.